Each of the 6 T cell receptor beta chains below was sequenced from the same sample in a study of PD-1 blockade in classical Hodgkin lymphoma. TCRdb's copy holds only in-frame clones and misses some; the assay was immunoSEQ multiplex PCR. The repertoire includes about 41,000 clones, around 75% of them detected once, and 20% to 25% sits in the top ten. All patients experienced relapse after autologous stem cell transplantation, and brentuximab vedotin exposure was variable. Sequences were derived from peripheral blood mononuclear cells (PBMCs), sampled at baseline. Receptors originate from a human donor with classical Hodgkin lymphoma.

The chain joins TRBV27 to TRBJ2-1, with D unresolved. V was cut by 2 bases and J by 2 bases, with 10 bases left in between. The germline CDR1 and CDR2 sequences are MNHEY and SMNVEV (reference sequence). The CDR3 has 15 residues. As DNA, the CDR3 is TGTGCCAGCAGTTTACGAGGTACTACCTACAATGAGCAGTTCTTC. Its translation: CASSLRGTTYNEQFF.

The chain uses TRBV5-5 and TRBJ1-2; D gene uncertain. Trimming shortened V by 1 base and J by 1 base, and 5 bases separated the two germline ends. The CDR3 is made up of 13 amino acids. Germline CDR1 SGHKS, CDR2 YYEKEE (reference sequence). The CDR3 reads CASSLRNNYGYTF. The DNA of the CDR3 is TGTGCCAGCAGCTTGCGCAATAACTATGGCTACACCTTC.

This clone appeared a few times. The sample has other DNA sequences that encode this CDR3 too. The rearrangement joins TRBV6-6 to TRBJ1-5, with a possible D match to TRBD1 (5 bases). This CDR3 is 12 amino acids long. V was cut by 2 bases and J by 6 bases, with 5 bases left in between. The germline V gene has CDR1 MNHNY and CDR2 SVGAGI (reference sequence). This CDR3 reads CASSYGGQPQHF. The CDR3 DNA is TGTGCCAGCAGTTACGGGGGTCAGCCCCAGCATTTT.

The genes are TRBV7-9 and TRBJ2-7; D possibly corresponds to TRBD1 (6 bases). Trimming left V 4 bases short and J 2 bases short, with 18 bases between. The CDR3 covers 16 residues. Germline V gives CDR1 SEHNR, CDR2 FQNEAQ (reference sequence). DNA of the CDR3: TGTGCCAGCAGCTCGTCATTACAGGGACCTCCCTACGAGCAGTACTTC. Translation gives CASSSSLQGPPYEQYF.

This clone occurred once. The chain links TRBV18 to TRBJ1-3, with D maybe TRBD1 (6 bases). Between the trimmed V and J ends, which lost 5 bases and 2 bases, there was a span of 10 bases. Looked up from germline, CDR1 is KGHSH and CDR2 is LQKENI. The CDR3 extends over 14 amino acids. CDR3 region: CASSGQSTGNTIYF. The CDR3 coding sequence is TGTGCCAGCTCAGGACAGAGCACTGGAAACACCATATATTTT.

The V gene is TRBV27, the J gene TRBJ2-7; 7 bases are a match to TRBD1. The ends lost 3 bases at V and 2 bases at J; junction bases unmatched: 13. Germline CDR1 MNHEY, CDR2 SMNVEV (reference sequence). The CDR3 length is 17 residues. The CDR3 here is CASSLKGYDTGAYEQYF. The DNA for the CDR3 is TGTGCCAGCAGTTTGAAGGGCTACGACACAGGGGCCTACGAGCAGTACTTC.